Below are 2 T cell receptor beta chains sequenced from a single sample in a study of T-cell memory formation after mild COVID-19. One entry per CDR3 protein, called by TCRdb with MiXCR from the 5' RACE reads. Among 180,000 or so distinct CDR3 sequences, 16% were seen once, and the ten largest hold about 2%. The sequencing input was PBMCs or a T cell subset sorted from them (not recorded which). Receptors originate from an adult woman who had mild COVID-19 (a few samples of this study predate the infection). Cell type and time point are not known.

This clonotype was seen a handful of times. The CDR3 loop reads CASSSEPNGGEQYF. CDR3 nucleotide sequence: TGCGCCAGCAGCTCGGAACCTAACGGAGGCGAGCAGTACTTC. This chain links TRBV5-1 with TRBJ2-7, with D possibly TRBD2 on 5 matching bases. Germline V gives CDR1 SGHRS, CDR2 YFSETQ. The length of the CDR3 is 14 residues. The V end lost 3 bases, the J end lost 6 bases, and 16 bases lay between the germline ends.

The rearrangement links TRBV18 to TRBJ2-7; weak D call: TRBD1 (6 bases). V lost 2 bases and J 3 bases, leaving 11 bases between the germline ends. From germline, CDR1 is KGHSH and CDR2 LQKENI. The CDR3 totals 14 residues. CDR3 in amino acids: CASSPNEQGYEQYF. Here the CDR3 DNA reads TGTGCCAGCTCACCAAATGAACAGGGCTACGAGCAGTACTTC.